This TCR beta chain appears in the sequencing data of a study of control samples from healthy donors and cancer patients. V was pared by 8 bases and J by 0 bases, with 9 bases of the junction left unmatched. Per germline, CDR1 MNHNY and CDR2 SVGAGI (reference sequence). The CDR3 runs to 16 residues. Generated by immunoSEQ multiplex PCR, the TCRdb table keeps only in-frame clones and is missing some. The sample shows 200,000 to 250,000 clones, just under 95% of them seen only once. The rearrangement uses TRBV6-6 and TRBJ2-2; 7 positions match TRBD2. Material: blood. The TCR sequence derives from a man aged 50-59 years in good health. The CDR3 sequence is CASDLGGSANTGELFF. The CDR3 DNA reads as TGTGCCAGCGATCTGGGGGGGAGCGCGAACACCGGGGAGCTGTTTTTT.